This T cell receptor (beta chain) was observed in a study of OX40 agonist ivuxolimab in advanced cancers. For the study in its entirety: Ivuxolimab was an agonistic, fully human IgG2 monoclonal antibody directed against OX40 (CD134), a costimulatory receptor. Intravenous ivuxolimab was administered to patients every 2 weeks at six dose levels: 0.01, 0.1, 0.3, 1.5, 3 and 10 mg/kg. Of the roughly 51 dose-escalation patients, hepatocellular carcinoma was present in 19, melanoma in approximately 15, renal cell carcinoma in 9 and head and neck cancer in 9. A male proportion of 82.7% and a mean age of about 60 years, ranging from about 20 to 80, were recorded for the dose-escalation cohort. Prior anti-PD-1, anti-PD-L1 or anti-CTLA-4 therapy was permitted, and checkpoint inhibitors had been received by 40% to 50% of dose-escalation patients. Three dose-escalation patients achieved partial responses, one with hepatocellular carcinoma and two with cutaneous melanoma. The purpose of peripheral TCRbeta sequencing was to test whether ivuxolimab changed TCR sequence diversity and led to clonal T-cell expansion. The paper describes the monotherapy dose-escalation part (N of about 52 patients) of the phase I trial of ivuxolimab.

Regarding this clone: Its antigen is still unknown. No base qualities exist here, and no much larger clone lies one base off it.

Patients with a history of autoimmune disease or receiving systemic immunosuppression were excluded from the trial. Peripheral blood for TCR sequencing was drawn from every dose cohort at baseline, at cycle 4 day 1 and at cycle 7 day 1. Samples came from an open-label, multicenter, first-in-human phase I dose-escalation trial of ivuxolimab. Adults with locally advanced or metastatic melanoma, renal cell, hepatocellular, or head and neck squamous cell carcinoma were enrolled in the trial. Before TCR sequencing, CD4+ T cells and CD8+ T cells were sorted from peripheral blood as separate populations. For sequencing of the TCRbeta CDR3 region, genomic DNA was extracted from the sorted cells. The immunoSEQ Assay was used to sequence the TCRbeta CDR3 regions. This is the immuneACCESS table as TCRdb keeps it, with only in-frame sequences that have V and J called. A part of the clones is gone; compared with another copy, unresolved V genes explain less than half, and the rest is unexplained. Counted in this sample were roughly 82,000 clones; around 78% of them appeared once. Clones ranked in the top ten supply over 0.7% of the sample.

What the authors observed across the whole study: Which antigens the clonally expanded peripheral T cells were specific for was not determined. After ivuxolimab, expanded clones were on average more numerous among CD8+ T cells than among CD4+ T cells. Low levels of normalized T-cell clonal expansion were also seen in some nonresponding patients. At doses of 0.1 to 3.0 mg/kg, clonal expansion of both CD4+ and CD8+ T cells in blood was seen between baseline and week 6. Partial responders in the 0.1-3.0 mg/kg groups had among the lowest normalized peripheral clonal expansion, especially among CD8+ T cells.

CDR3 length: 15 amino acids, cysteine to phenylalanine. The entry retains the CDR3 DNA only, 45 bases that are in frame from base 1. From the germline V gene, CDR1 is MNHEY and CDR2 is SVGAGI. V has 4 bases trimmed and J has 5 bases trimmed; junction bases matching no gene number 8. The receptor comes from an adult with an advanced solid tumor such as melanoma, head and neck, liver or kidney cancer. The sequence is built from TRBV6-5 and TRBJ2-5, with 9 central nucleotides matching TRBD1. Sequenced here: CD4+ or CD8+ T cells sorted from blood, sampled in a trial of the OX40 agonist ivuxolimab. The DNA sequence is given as TGTGCCAGCAGTTTACAGGGGGCGCGTGAGGAGACCCAGTACTTC. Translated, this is CASSLQGAREETQYF.